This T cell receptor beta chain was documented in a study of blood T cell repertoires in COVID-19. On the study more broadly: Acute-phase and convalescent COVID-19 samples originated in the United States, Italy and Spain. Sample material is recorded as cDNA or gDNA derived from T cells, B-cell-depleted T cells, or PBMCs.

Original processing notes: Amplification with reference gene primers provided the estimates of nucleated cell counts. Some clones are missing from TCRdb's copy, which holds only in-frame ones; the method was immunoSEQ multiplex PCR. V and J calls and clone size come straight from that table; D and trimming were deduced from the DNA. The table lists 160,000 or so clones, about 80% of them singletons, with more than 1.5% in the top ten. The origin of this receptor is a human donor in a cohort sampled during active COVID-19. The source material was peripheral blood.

CDR3 nucleotides: TGCGCCAGCAGCCCGGGACAGGGGACTAACATTCAGTACTTC. Translated, it gives CASSPGQGTNIQYF. J is TRBJ2-4 and V is TRBV5-1, with 10 bases aligning to TRBD1. The CDR3 length is 14 residues. Trimming cost V 4 bases and J 7 bases; bases outside gene matches: 5. The germline V gene has CDR1 SGHRS and CDR2 YFSETQ.